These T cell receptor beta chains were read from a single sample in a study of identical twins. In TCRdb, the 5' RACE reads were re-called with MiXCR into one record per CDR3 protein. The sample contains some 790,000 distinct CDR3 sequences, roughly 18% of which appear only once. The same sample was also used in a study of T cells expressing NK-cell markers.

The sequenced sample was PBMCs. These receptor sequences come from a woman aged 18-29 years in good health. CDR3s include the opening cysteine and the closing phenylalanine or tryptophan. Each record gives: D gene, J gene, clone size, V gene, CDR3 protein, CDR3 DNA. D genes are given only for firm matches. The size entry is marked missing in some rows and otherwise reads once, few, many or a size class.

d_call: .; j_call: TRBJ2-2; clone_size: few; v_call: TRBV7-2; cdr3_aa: CASSLVIRGGELFF; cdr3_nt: TGTGCCAGCAGCTTAGTGATACGAGGCGGGGAGCTGTTTTTT
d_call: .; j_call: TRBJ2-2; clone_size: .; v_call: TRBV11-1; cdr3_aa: CASSGGKTTGELFF; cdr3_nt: TGTGCCAGCAGCGGTGGAAAGACCACCGGGGAGCTGTTTTTT
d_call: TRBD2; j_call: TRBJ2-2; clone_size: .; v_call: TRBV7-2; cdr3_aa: CASSTTTSGRGRELFF; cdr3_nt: TGTGCCAGCAGCACAACGACTAGCGGGAGGGGAAGGGAGCTGTTTTTT
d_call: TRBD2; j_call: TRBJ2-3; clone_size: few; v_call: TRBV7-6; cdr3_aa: CASSPPSGGATDTQYF; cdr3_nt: TGTGCCAGCAGCCCACCCAGCGGGGGGGCCACAGATACGCAGTATTTT
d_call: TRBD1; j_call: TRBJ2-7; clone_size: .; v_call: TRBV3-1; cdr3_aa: CASSQPDRYSSEQYF; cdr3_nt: TGTGCCAGCAGCCAACCGGACAGGTACTCGTCTGAGCAGTACTTC
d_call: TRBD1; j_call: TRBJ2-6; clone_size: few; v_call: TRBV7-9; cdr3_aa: CASRPGTGYSGANVLTF; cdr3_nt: TGTGCCAGCAGGCCCGGGACAGGTTACTCTGGGGCCAACGTCCTGACTTTC
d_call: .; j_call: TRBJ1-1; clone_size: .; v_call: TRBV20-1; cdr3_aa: CSARDQGDRTLRLYTEAFF; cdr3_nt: TGCAGTGCTAGAGATCAAGGTGACAGGACCCTACGGCTTTACACTGAAGCTTTCTTT
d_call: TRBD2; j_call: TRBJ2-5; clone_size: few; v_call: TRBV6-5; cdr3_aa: CASSYSGGVTQYF; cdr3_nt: TGTGCCAGCAGTTACTCGGGAGGGGTGACCCAGTACTTC
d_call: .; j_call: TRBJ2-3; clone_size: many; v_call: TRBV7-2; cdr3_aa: CASGRGALRDTQYF; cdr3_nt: TGTGCCTCTGGCCGGGGGGCGCTGAGAGATACGCAGTATTTT
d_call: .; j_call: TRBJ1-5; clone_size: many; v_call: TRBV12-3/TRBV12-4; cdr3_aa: CASSLSFGQPQHF; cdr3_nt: TGTGCCAGCAGTTTAAGTTTTGGTCAGCCCCAGCATTTT
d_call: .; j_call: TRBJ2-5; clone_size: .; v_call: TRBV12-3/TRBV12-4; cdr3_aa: CASRADDWRETQYF; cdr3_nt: TGTGCCAGCAGAGCGGACGATTGGAGAGAGACCCAGTACTTC
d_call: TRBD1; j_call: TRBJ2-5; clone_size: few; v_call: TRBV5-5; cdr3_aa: CASSSQGLAETQYF; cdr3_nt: TGTGCCAGCAGCTCACAGGGGTTGGCGGAGACCCAGTACTTC
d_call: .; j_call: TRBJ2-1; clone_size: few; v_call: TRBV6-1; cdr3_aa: CASRSGRLVTYNEQFF; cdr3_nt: TGTGCCAGCAGGTCGGGACGGCTAGTCACCTACAATGAGCAGTTCTTC
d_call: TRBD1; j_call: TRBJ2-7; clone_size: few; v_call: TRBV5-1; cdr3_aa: CASSPGQRAYEQYF; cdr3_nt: TGCGCCAGCAGCCCGGGACAGAGAGCCTACGAGCAGTACTTC
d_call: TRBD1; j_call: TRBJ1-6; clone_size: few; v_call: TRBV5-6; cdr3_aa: CASSFGQVYNSPLHF; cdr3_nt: TGTGCCAGCAGCTTCGGACAGGTCTATAATTCACCCCTCCACTTT
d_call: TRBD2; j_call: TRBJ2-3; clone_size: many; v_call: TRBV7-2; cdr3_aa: CASSLLSRLAGRDTQYF; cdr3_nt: TGTGCCAGCAGCCTACTATCTCGGCTAGCGGGAAGGGATACGCAGTATTTT
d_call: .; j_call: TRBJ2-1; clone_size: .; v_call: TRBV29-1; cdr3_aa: CSGEGHSTPGEQFF; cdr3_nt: TGCAGCGGGGAAGGCCACTCTACCCCCGGGGAGCAGTTCTTC
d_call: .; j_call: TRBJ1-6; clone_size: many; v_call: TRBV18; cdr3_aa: CASSPLSLKGVRALHF; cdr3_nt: TGTGCCAGCTCACCACTCTCCTTAAAAGGCGTGAGGGCCCTCCACTTT
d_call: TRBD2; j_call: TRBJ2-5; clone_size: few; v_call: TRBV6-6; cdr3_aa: CASRWGEGETQYF; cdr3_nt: TGTGCCAGCAGATGGGGGGAGGGAGAGACCCAGTACTTC
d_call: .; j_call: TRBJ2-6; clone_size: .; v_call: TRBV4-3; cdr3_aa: CASSQAVVPGANVLTF; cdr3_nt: TGCGCCAGCAGCCAAGCTGTAGTACCTGGGGCCAACGTCCTGACTTTC
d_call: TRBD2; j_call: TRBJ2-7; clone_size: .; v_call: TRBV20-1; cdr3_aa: CSATTSGRTGHEQYF; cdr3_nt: TGCAGTGCAACTACTAGCGGGCGTACGGGCCACGAGCAGTACTTC
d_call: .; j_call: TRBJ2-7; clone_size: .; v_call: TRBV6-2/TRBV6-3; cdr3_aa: CASSYSERSSYEQYF; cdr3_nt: TGTGCCAGCAGTTACTCGGAACGTAGCTCCTACGAGCAGTACTTC
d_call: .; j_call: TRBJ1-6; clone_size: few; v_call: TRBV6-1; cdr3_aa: CASSRDRRVSSPLHF; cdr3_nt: TGTGCCAGCAGCCGTGATCGGCGGGTTAGTTCACCCCTCCACTTT
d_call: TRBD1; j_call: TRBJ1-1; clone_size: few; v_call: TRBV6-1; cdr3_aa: CASSRGQETYEAFF; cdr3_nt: TGTGCCAGCAGCCGCGGACAGGAGACCTACGAAGCTTTCTTT
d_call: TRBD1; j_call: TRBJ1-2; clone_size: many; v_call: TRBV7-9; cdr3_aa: CASSTATGVYGYTF; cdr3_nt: TGTGCCAGCAGCACCGCTACAGGGGTCTATGGCTACACCTTC
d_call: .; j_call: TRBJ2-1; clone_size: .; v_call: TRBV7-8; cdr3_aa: CASSPRMYEQFF; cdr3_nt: TGTGCCAGCAGCCCCAGAATGTACGAGCAGTTCTTC
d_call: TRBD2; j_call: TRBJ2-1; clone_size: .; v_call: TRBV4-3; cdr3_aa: CASSQTTGTSSYNEQFF; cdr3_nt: TGCGCCAGCAGCCAGACAACCGGGACTAGCAGCTACAATGAGCAGTTCTTC
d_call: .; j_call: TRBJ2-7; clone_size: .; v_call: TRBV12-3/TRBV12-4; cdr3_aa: CASSRTQVLSF; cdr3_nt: TGTGCCAGCAGTCGAACACAAGTCCTCTCCTTC
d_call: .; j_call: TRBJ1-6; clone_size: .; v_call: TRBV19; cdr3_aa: CASSPLQDSPLHF; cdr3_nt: TGTGCCAGTAGTCCTCTACAGGATTCACCCCTCCACTTT
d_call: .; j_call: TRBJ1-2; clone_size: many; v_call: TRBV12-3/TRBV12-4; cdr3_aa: CASSLGEGYTF; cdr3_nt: TGTGCCAGCAGTTTAGGGGAGGGCTACACCTTC
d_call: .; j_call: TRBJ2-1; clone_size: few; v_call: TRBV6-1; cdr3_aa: CASRRDANYNEQFF; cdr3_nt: TGTGCCAGCAGGCGGGACGCAAACTACAATGAGCAGTTCTTC
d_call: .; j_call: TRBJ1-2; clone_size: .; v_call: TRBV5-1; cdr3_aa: CASSLVRGRGYGYTF; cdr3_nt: TGCGCCAGCAGCTTGGTGAGGGGCCGAGGCTATGGCTACACCTTC
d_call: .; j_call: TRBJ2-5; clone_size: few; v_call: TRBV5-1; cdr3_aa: CASTKQGAETQYF; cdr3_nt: TGCGCCAGCACCAAACAGGGTGCGGAGACCCAGTACTTC
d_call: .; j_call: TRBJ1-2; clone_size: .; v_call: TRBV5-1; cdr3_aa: CASSLSAGDYGYTF; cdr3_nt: TGCGCCAGCAGCTTGTCGGCAGGGGACTATGGCTACACCTTC
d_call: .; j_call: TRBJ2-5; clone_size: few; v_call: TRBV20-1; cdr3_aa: CSAQGVRQETQYF; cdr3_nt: TGCAGTGCTCAAGGGGTTCGACAAGAGACCCAGTACTTC
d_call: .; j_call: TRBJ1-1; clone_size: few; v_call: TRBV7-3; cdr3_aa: CASSRSGTSNTEAFF; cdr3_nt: TGTGCCAGCAGCAGATCCGGGACATCGAACACTGAAGCTTTCTTT
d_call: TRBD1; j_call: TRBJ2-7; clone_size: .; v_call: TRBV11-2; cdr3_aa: CASSLFGTGSHEQYF; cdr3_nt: TGTGCCAGCAGCTTATTTGGGACAGGGTCCCACGAGCAGTACTTC
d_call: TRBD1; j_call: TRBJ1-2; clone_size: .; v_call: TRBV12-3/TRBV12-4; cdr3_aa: CASTYQKTGKGYTF; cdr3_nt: TGTGCCAGCACTTACCAGAAGACAGGGAAAGGCTACACCTTC
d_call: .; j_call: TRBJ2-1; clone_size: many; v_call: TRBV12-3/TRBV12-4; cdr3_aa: CASSFSPDEQFF; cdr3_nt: TGTGCCAGCAGTTTTTCCCCCGATGAGCAGTTCTTC
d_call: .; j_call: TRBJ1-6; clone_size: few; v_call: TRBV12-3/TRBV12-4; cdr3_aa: CASSFRGRGNSPLHF; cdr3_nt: TGTGCCAGCAGTTTCCGGGGAAGAGGGAATTCACCCCTCCACTTT